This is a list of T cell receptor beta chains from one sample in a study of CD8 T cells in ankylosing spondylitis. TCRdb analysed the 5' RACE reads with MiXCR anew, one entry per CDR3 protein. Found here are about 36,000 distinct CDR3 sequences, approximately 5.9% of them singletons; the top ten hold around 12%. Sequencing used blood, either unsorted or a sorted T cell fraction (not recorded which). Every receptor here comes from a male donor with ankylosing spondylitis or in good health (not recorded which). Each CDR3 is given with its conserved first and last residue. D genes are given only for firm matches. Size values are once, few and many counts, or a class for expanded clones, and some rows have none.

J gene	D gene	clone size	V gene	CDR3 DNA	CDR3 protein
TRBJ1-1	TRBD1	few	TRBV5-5	TGTGCCAGCAGCCAGAGCCCGGGACAGGGGGATCATGAAGCTTTCTTT	CASSQSPGQGDHEAFF
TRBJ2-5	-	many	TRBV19	TGTGCCAGTAGTAGCCGGGACCCCGAACGAGAGACCCAGTACTTC	CASSSRDPERETQYF
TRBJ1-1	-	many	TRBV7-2	TGTGCCAGCGGCGCCGGGTTCATGAACACTGAAGCTTTCTTT	CASGAGFMNTEAFF
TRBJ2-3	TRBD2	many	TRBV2	TGTGCCAGCAAAACTAGCGCAGATACGCAGTATTTT	CASKTSADTQYF
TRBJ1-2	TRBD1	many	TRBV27	TGTGCCAGCAGTTTACGGTGGAACAGGGGCGCCTATGGCTACACCTTC	CASSLRWNRGAYGYTF
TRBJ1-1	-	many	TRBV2	TGTGCCAGCAGAGCGTATTTTACGGGACGCATGAACACTGAAGCTTTCTTT	CASRAYFTGRMNTEAFF
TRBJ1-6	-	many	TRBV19	TGTGCCAGTAGTATAGACCCTGAGTCACCCCTCCACTTT	CASSIDPESPLHF
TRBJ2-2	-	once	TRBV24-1	-	CATSDLTGELFFF
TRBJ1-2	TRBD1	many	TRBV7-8	TGTGCCAGCAGCTTAGCGACAGGGTCGAACTATGGCTACACCTTC	CASSLATGSNYGYTF
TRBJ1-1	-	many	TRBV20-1	TGCAGTGCTAGAGTTTCCGGGGACGGGGACACTGAAGCTTTCTTT	CSARVSGDGDTEAFF
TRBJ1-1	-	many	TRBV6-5	TGTGCCAGCAGTTACCGTCCACAGATCATGAACACTGAAGCTTTCTTT	CASSYRPQIMNTEAFF
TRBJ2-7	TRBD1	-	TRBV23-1	TGCGCCAGCGGATCAGGGGGCCTTTCCTACGAGCAGTACTTC	CASGSGGLSYEQYF
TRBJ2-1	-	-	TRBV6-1	TGTGCCAGCAGTCGTACCCCTACAAGGTCAGGTGTTGAGCAGTTCTTC	CASSRTPTRSGVEQFF
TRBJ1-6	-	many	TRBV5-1	TGCGCCAGCAGCTTGGGCTACCTCCGGAGCTCCTATAATTCACCCCTCCACTTT	CASSLGYLRSSYNSPLHF
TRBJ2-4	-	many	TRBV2	TGTGCCAGCAGCGTCCCGGCCAAAAACATTCAGTACTTC	CASSVPAKNIQYF
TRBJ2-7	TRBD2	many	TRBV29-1	TGCAGCGTCCGAAACACAGGGACTAGCGGGAGACGCTCCTACGAGCAGTACTTC	CSVRNTGTSGRRSYEQYF
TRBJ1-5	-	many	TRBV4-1	TGCGCCAGCTCGGCCATGTCGAGCAATCAGCCCCAGCATTTT	CASSAMSSNQPQHF
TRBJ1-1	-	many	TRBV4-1	TGCGCCAGCAGCCAAGGGAACCCGATTTTGGGGTCGTTTGAAGCTTTCTTT	CASSQGNPILGSFEAFF
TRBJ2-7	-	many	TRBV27	TGTGCCAGCATGGCGGCGCCCCGGGGGTACGAGCAGTACTTC	CASMAAPRGYEQYF
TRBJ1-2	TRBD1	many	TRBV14	TGTGCCAGCAGGGGACAGGGTCATGGCTACACCTTC	CASRGQGHGYTF
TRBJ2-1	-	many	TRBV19	TGTGCCAGTAGTATAGTAGGACCCTCGAGCTCCTACAATGAGCAGTTCTTC	CASSIVGPSSSYNEQFF
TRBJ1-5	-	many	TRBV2	TGTGCCAGCTCTAGGGTGACTCAGCCCCAGCATTTT	CASSRVTQPQHF
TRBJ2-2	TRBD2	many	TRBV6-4	TGTGCCAGCAGTGACTCTGGGGAGGGACTAACCGGGGAGCTGTTTTTT	CASSDSGEGLTGELFF
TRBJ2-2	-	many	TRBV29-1	TGCAGCGTTTCCAGGGCGAACACCGGGGAGCTGTTTTTT	CSVSRANTGELFF
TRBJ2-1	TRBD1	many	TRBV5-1	TGCGCCAGCAGCTTACACTCCACCAGACAGGGCGACGGCAATGAGCAGTTCTTC	CASSLHSTRQGDGNEQFF
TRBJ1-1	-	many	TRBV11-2	TGTGCCAGCAGCCTCCAGGGAAGGGAAGTTTTCTTT	CASSLQGREVFF
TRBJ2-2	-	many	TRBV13	TGTGCCAGCAGACTAAGTTTGAACACCGGGGAGCTGTTTTTT	CASRLSLNTGELFF
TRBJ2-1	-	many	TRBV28	TGTGCCAGCAGTCCCCGAGGTGGTGGAGCCTCCTACAATGAGCAGTTCTTC	CASSPRGGGASYNEQFF
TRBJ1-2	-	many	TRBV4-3	TGCGCCAGCAGCCAAGCCGTGCACTATGGCTACACCTTC	CASSQAVHYGYTF
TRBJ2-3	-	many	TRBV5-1	TGCGCCAGCAGGGTCACCCTGAGCACAGATACGCAGTATTTT	CASRVTLSTDTQYF
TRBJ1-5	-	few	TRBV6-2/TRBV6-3	TGTGCCAGCAGTTACAATACTCAGCCCCAGCATTTT	CASSYNTQPQHF
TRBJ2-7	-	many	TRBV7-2	TGTGCCAGCAGCCTAATAGCGATATACGAGCAGTACTTC	CASSLIAIYEQYF
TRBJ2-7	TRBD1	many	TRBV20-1	TGCAGTGCCCTACCTTTAGGACAGGGGAGGGAGCAGTACTTC	CSALPLGQGREQYF
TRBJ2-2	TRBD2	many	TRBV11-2	TGTGCCAGCAGCTTTTCGCCTAGCGGGAGAATGGGCGGGGAGCTGTTTTTT	CASSFSPSGRMGGELFF
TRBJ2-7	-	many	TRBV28	TGTGCCAGCAGGGAGACAGGCTCCGTTGGTTTCTACGAGCAGTACTTC	CASRETGSVGFYEQYF
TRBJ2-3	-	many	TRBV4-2	TGTGCCAGCAGCCTTGGTAGCACAGATACGCAGTATTTT	CASSLGSTDTQYF
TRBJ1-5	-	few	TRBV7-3	TGTGCCAGCAGTTCCCTTTGGGGTGGGCATCAGCCCCAGCATTTT	CASSSLWGGHQPQHF
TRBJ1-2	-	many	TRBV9	TGTGCCAGCAGCCCCCGCGGGGGAGCTAACTATGGCTACACCTTC	CASSPRGGANYGYTF
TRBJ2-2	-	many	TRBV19	TGTGCCAGTAGTATGGGGTACGGCACCGGGGAGCTGTTTTTT	CASSMGYGTGELFF
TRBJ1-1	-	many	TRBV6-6	TGTGCCAGCAGTTACTCGACGGCGCGGTCCACTGAAGCTTTCTTT	CASSYSTARSTEAFF
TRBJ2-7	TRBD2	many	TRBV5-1	TGCGCCAGCAGCTTATCCGAGCGGGGTCCTACCTACGAGCAGTACTTC	CASSLSERGPTYEQYF
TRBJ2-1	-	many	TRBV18	TGTGCCAGCTCACTTGAGACGGATCGATACAATGAGCAGTTCTTC	CASSLETDRYNEQFF
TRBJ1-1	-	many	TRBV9	TGTGCCAGCAGCGCCGATTGGGGGGTGAGGACTGAAGCTTTCTTT	CASSADWGVRTEAFF
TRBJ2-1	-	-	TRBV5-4	TGTGCCAGCAGCCCCGGGGTCAGCGGGCACAATGAGCAGTTCTTC	CASSPGVSGHNEQFF
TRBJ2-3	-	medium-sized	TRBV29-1	TGCAGCGTTCAGGAGGGTAATTACGCCGCAGATACGCAGTATTTT	CSVQEGNYAADTQYF
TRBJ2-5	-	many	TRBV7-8	TGTGCCAGCAGCTTATTACGGACGACCCAAGAGACCCAGTACTTC	CASSLLRTTQETQYF
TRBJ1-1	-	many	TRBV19	TGTGCCAGTAGTATCGGAAGTGACTTCGGGGCTTTCTTT	CASSIGSDFGAFF
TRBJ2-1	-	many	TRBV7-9	TGTGCCAGCAGCTTCCCCCTTGGCCGGGATGAGCAGTTCTTC	CASSFPLGRDEQFF